Each of the 6 T cell receptor beta chains below was sequenced from the same sample in a study of T cell responses to AZD1222 COVID-19 vaccine. The repertoire was sequenced with immunoSEQ multiplex PCR; TCRdb's copy has only in-frame clones and lacks some. The repertoire consists of approximately 170,000 clones, with about 91% occurring once and the leading ten covering roughly 0.98%. The sequences come from peripheral blood, collected 28 days after the second AZD1222 dose. The receptors shown here come from an adult who received the AZD1222 COVID-19 vaccine.

For the CDR3, the DNA is TGTGCCAGCAGCGTTTTTGGGGTAGGGGATTCACCCCTCCACTTT. Protein sequence: CASSVFGVGDSPLHF. The chain uses TRBV9 and TRBJ1-6; D might be TRBD1 (5 bases). The CDR3 contains 15 residues. The V end was cut by 2 bases, the J end by 8 bases, with 14 bases between. CDR1 is SGDLS and CDR2 is YYNGEE in the germline V gene. Together with reference TRBV9 and TRBJ1-6, the CDR3 gives the full variable domain: DSGVTQTPKHLITATGQRVTLRCSPRSGDLSVYWYQQSLDQGLQFLIQYYNGEERAKGNILERFSAQQFPDLHSELNLSSLELGDSALYFCASSVFGVGDSPLHFGNGTRLTVT.

The V gene is TRBV2, the J gene TRBJ1-1; 10 nucleotides match TRBD1. Germline trimming cut 6 bases from V and 10 bases from J; bases unmatched to any gene: 11. There are 14 residues in the CDR3. Germline-derived CDR1 and CDR2 are SNHLY and FYNNEI. The CDR3 region has the DNA TGTGCCAGCAGCGCGACAGGGGGCGCAGGTGGAGCTTTCTTT. It is translated as CASSATGGAGGAFF.

This chain joins TRBV18 and TRBJ1-2; 7 bases fit TRBD1. CDR1 is KGHSH, CDR2 LQKENI, per germline. The trim removed 4 bases at V and 1 base at J, leaving 6 bases unmatched. The CDR3 totals 15 residues. The CDR3 sequence: CASSQETGRNYGYTF. Written as DNA, the CDR3 is TGTGCCAGCTCACAGGAGACAGGGCGTAACTATGGCTACACCTTC. Supplemented by reference TRBV18 and TRBJ1-2, the full variable domain reads NAGVMQNPRHLVRRRGQEARLRCSPMKGHSHVYWYRQLPEEGLKFMVYLQKENIIDESGMPKERFSAEFPKEGPSILRIQQVVRGDSAAYFCASSQETGRNYGYTFGSGTRLTVV.

The chain couples TRBV3-1 (or the pseudogene TRBV3-2) to TRBJ2-3; possible D gene TRBD2, 6 bases. The ends were cut back, 1 base at V and 5 bases at J, with 10 bases in the middle. The germline CDR1 and CDR2 sequences are LGHDT and YNNKEL (reference sequence). CDR3 length: 14 amino acids. CDR3 loop: CASSQGLVRDTQYF. The CDR3 DNA follows: TGTGCCAGCAGCCAAGGACTAGTTAGAGATACGCAGTATTTT.

The rearrangement joins TRBV11-1 to TRBJ2-3; D possibly uses TRBD1 or TRBD2 (5 bases each). Germline V CDR1 and CDR2: SGHAT, FQDESV (reference sequence). V was clipped by 6 bases and J by 11 bases, with 15 bases between them. The CDR3 runs to 12 residues. The CDR3 is CASSTEGYRQYF. The CDR3 region has the DNA TGTGCCAGCAGTACCGAGGGGTACAGGCAGTATTTT.

The chain carries TRBV4-2 and TRBJ1-5; D is uncertain. CDR3 length: 18 residues. Germline assignment: CDR1 LGHNA and CDR2 YNFKEQ. Trimming took off 0 bases at V and 1 base at J, with 16 bases between the two ends. The chain's CDR3 is CASSQDSQFTGSNQPQHF. The CDR3 DNA is TGTGCCAGCAGCCAAGATAGCCAGTTCACGGGGAGCAATCAGCCCCAGCATTTT.